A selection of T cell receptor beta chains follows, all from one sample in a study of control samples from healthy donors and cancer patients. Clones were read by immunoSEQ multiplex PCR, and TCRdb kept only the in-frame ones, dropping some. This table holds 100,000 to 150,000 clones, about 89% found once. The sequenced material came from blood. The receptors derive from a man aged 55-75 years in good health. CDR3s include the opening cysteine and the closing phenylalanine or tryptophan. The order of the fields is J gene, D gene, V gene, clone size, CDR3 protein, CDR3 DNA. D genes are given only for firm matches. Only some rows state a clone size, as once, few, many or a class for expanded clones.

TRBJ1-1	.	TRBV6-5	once	CASRSYPTGNTEAFF	TGTGCCAGCAGATCCTACCCGACAGGCAACACTGAAGCTTTCTTT
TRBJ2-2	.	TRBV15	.	CATSRGDALGELFF	TGTGCCACCAGCAGGGGGGACGCGCTCGGGGAGCTGTTTTTT
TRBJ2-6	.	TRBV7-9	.	CASSLAAGYGANVLTF	TGTGCCAGCAGCTTAGCTGCAGGGTATGGGGCCAACGTCCTGACTTTC
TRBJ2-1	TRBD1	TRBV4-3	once	CASSTPGQSHNEQFF	TGCGCCAGCAGCACACCGGGACAGAGCCACAATGAGCAGTTCTTC
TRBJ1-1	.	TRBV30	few	CAWSQRGYTEAFF	TGTGCCTGGAGCCAAAGGGGATACACTGAAGCTTTCTTT
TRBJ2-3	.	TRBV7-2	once	CASSPDSPSTDTQYF	TGTGCCAGCAGCCCGGACAGTCCTAGCACAGATACGCAGTATTTT
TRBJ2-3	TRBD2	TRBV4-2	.	CASSQTRLAGAHTQYF	TGTGCCAGCAGCCAAACTAGACTAGCGGGGGCTCACACGCAGTATTTT
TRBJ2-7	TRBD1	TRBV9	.	CASSVGTGTYGSPYEQYF	TGTGCCAGCAGCGTAGGGACAGGTACATACGGGTCTCCCTACGAGCAGTACTTC
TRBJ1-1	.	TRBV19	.	CASSIARNTEAFF	TGTGCCAGTAGTATAGCCCGGAACACTGAAGCTTTCTTT
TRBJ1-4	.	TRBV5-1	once	CASSPGQYNEKLFF	TGCGCCAGCAGCCCAGGACAGTACAATGAAAAACTGTTTTTT
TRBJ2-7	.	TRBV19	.	CASSIDLGLGTEQYF	TGTGCCAGTAGTATTGATTTAGGGTTGGGTACCGAGCAGTACTTC
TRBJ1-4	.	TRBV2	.	CASCLSTGSGEKLFF	TGTGCCAGCTGCTTATCGACAGGCTCCGGGGAAAAACTGTTTTTT
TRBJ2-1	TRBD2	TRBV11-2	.	CASSLMTSSYEQFF	TGTGCCAGCAGCCTCATGACTAGCTCTTATGAGCAGTTCTTC
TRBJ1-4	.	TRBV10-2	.	CASRGVNEKLFF	TGCGCCAGCAGGGGTGTTAATGAAAAACTGTTTTTT
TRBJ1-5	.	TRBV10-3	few	CAISEDGGPQPQHF	TGTGCCATCAGTGAGGACGGGGGCCCTCAGCCCCAGCATTTT
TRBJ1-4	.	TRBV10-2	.	CASSESGTTNEKLFF	TGCGCCAGCAGTGAGTCGGGGACAACTAATGAAAAACTGTTTTTT
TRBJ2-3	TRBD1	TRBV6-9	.	CASSEGATRGQTTDTQYF	TGTGCCAGCAGTGAGGGTGCAACTAGGGGGCAGACCACAGATACGCAGTATTTT
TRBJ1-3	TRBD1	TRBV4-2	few	CASSQDSPQGYSGNTIYF	TGTGCCAGCAGCCAAGACTCGCCACAGGGGTACTCTGGAAACACCATATATTTT
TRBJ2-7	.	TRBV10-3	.	CAISEPFLGGGGTYEQYF	TGTGCCATCAGTGAGCCGTTTCTCGGTGGCGGAGGAACCTACGAGCAGTACTTC
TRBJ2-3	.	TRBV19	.	CASSTHDRFTDTQYF	TGTGCCAGTAGTACACATGACAGGTTCACAGATACGCAGTATTTT
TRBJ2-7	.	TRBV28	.	CASSLLQPYEQYF	TGTGCCAGCAGTTTACTGCAGCCCTACGAGCAGTACTTC
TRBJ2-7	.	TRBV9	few	CASSVGWGTDHYEQYF	TGTGCCAGCAGCGTAGGCTGGGGGACCGACCACTACGAGCAGTACTTC
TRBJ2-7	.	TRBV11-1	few	CASSLKTKVYYEQYF	TGTGCCAGCAGCTTAAAAACGAAGGTGTACTACGAGCAGTACTTC
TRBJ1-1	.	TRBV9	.	CASSVATGSTEAFF	TGTGCCAGCAGCGTAGCGACAGGCTCCACTGAAGCTTTCTTT